This T cell receptor beta chain was found in a study of regulatory T cells in long-lasting Graves disease. Sample time point: newly diagnosed GD, antithyroid drugs for less than 3 months. RNA extracted from PBMCs served as the sequencing template. Both iRepertoire HTBI primers and Arm-PCR of CDR3 regions were used to build the TCR beta libraries. TCRdb re-called the multiplex PCR reads through MiXCR, storing one row per CDR3 protein. The table records about 320,000 distinct CDR3 sequences, over 15% of them present only once. The ends lost 6 bases at V and 5 bases at J; junction bases unmatched: 7. The V gene's germline CDR1 is SEHNR and CDR2 FQNEAQ (reference sequence). The CDR3 is 15 residues long.

The source was peripheral blood mononuclear cells (PBMCs), collected at new diagnosis, from a patient treated with antithyroid drugs. This clonotype was obtained from a female donor with Graves disease. The V gene is TRBV7-9, the J gene TRBJ2-3; 11 bases map to TRBD2. The CDR3 sequence is CASRSTSGRVDTQYF. Written as DNA, the CDR3 is TGTGCCAGCAGATCAACTAGCGGGAGAGTAGATACGCAGTATTTT.